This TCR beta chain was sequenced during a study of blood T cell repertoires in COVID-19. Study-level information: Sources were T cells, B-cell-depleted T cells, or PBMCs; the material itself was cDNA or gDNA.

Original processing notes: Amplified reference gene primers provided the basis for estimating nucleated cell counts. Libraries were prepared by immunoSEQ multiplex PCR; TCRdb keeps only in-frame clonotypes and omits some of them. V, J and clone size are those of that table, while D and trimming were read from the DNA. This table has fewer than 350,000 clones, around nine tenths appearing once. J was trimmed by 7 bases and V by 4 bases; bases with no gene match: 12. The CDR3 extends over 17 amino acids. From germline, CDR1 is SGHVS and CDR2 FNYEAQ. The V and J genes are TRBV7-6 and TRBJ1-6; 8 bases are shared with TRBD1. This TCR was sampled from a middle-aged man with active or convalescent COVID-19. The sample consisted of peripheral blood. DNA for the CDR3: TGTGCCAGCAGCTCCCGTCCACGACAGGGGACCAATTCACCCCTCCACTTT. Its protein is CASSSRPRQGTNSPLHF.